These 13 T cell receptor beta chains were all obtained from the same sample, sequenced in a study of T cells in women clearing cervical HPV infection. Libraries were prepared by immunoSEQ multiplex PCR; TCRdb keeps only in-frame clonotypes and omits some of them. The sample has 28,000 or so clones, and its top ten clones hold more than 8%. The sequenced material came from blood buffy coat. Every receptor here comes from a woman aged 18 to 69 with a cervical HPV16 infection that either progressed to CIN3+ or cleared (not recorded which).

The CDR3 DNA, read in part, is TGTGCCAGCAGCTTGGGAGCGGGGGTCTCAGGTACC. Protein sequence: CASSLGAGVSGT. The full CDR3 sequence reads CASSLGAGVSGTYTF. The chain employs TRBV11-2 and TRBJ1-2, with a tentative D call TRBD1 (5 bases). The read falls 3 residues short of the CDR3 end, and the missing part is taken from the germline J gene. Germline values: CDR1 SGHAT, CDR2 FQNNGV. The CDR3 covers 15 residues. Full variable domain (rest looked up from reference TRBV11-2 and TRBJ1-2): EAGVAQSPRYKIIEKRQSVAFWCNPISGHATLYWYQQILGQGPKLLIQFQNNGVVDDSQLPKDRFSAERLKGVDSTLKIQPAKLEDSAVYLCASSLGAGVSGTYTFGSGTRLTVV.

As regards this clone: The observed sequence ends 3 residues before the CDR3 terminus, with the missing tail filled in from the germline J gene. This chain joins TRBV10-1 and TRBJ2-2; no definite D call. This CDR3 has 15 amino acids. Trimming removed 0 bases from V and 6 bases from J, with 11 bases in between. The V gene's germline CDR1 is WNHNN and CDR2 SYGVQD (reference sequence). CDR3 region: CASSESNRFSGELFF. The part of the CDR3 DNA that was read is TGCGCCAGCAGTGAGTCGAACAGATTCTCCGGGGAG.

As for this clone: An end of the junction differs from the germline gene, which may be a read error. The sequenced fragment ends 3 residues before the CDR3 boundary, so the rest is inferred from the germline J gene. Other DNA sequences in this specimen translate into the identical CDR3. The chain has TRBV11-3 and TRBJ1-3; D remains ambiguous. Germline CDR1 is SGHNT and CDR2 is YENEEA. CDR3 size: 14 residues. CDR3 region: CASSSGSPGNTIYF. Incomplete CDR3 DNA: TGTGCCAGCAGCTCGGGGTCCCCTGGAAACACG.

A word on this clone: The read halts 3 residues ahead of the CDR3 end, with the missing end drawn from the germline J gene. The chain links TRBV6-1 to TRBJ1-2, with D possibly matching TRBD1 (5 bases). The CDR3 totals 16 residues. Germline CDR1 and CDR2: MNHNS and SASEGT. The CDR3 sequence: CASSVTPGTSLHDYTF. Incomplete CDR3 DNA: TGTGCCAGCAGTGTAACACCCGGGACTAGTCTCCACGAC.

CDR3 protein: CASSPLALAGIDEQYF. CDR3 DNA (partial): TGTGCCAGTAGTCCCCTGGCACTAGCGGGAATAGACGAG. The chain carries TRBV19 and TRBJ2-7, with 10 bases identical to TRBD2. The read falls 3 residues short of the CDR3 end, and the missing part is taken from the germline J gene. The V and J ends lost 5 bases and 5 bases, in that order; junction bases with no gene match: 12. CDR3 length: 16 residues. Per the germline V gene, CDR1 is LNHDA and CDR2 is SQIVND (reference sequence).

The DNA read from the CDR3 is TGTGCCAGCAGCCAAGATCCCAGCCAAGAGACC. Translation gives CASSQDPSQET. The CDR3, in full, reads CASSQDPSQETQYF. The chain recombines TRBV4-2 with TRBJ2-5; D unresolved. Read sequence stops 3 residues before the CDR3 end, and the germline J gene provides the missing end. V lost 0 bases and J lost 1, with 6 bases in between. CDR3 size: 14 residues. Germline assignment: CDR1 LGHNA and CDR2 YNFKEQ.

The CDR3 bases that were read are TGTGCCTTCTACGAGGGAAACACC. This encodes CAFYEGNT. The entire CDR3 reads CAFYEGNTIYF. V gene TRBV7-9 combines with J gene TRBJ1-3; D not certain. The read terminates 3 residues ahead of where the CDR3 ends, so the germline J gene completes it. The CDR3 extends over 11 amino acids. Per the germline V gene, CDR1 is SEHNR and CDR2 is FQNEAQ (reference sequence). Trimming shortened V by 11 bases and J by 4 bases, and 9 bases separated the two germline ends. Full variable domain (outside the CDR3, taken from reference TRBV7-9 and TRBJ1-3): DTGVSQNPRHKITKRGQNVTFRCDPISEHNRLYWYRQTLGQGPEFLTYFQNEAQLEKSRLLSDRFSAERPKGSFSTLEIQRTEQGDSAMYLCAFYEGNTIYFGEGSWLTVV.

As for this clone: The read gets to within 3 residues of the CDR3 end, and the germline J gene fills in the rest. The chain employs TRBV2 and TRBJ1-1; tentative D call: TRBD1 (5 bases). Deletions cut 4 bases from V and 1 base from J, with 7 bases between. The CDR3 extends over 13 amino acids. CDR1 is SNHLY, CDR2 FYNNEI, per germline. The DNA read from the CDR3 is TGTGCCAGCAGTGGACAGTGGAACACTGAA. Residues: CASSGQWNTE. Given in full, the CDR3 is CASSGQWNTEAFF.

Comments on this clone: The CDR3 end falls 3 residues outside the read, so it is completed with the germline J gene. The rearrangement joins TRBV2 to TRBJ2-1; D is unresolved. CDR1 is SNHLY, CDR2 FYNNEI, per germline. The ends were cut back, 5 bases at V and 2 bases at J, with 4 bases in the middle. CDR3 length equals 12 residues. The DNA read from the CDR3 is TGTGCCAGCAGTTTCACCTACAATGAG. This sequence encodes CASSFTYNE. The complete CDR3 reads CASSFTYNEQFF.

Worth noting for this clone: The read falls 3 residues short of the CDR3 end, and the missing part is taken from the germline J gene. The rearrangement uses TRBV18 and TRBJ1-5, with 10 bases fitting TRBD1. The J segment lost 3 bases and the V segment lost 2 bases, leaving 7 bases of the junction unmatched. CDR3 size: 17 residues. Looked up from germline, CDR1 is KGHSH and CDR2 is LQKENI. Partial CDR3 DNA: TGTGCCAGCTCACCAACATTGGGACAGGGGAACAATCAGCCC. Its translation is CASSPTLGQGNNQP. The entire CDR3 sequence reads CASSPTLGQGNNQPQHF.

Turning to this clone: The read ends 3 residues before the CDR3 terminus; that terminus is restored from the germline J gene. The chain has TRBV20-1 and TRBJ2-3; D possibly corresponds to TRBD1 (5 bases). CDR3 length: 14 amino acids. CDR1 is DFQATT, CDR2 SNEGSKA, per germline (reference sequence). V was pared by 5 bases and J by 0 bases, with 12 bases between. The DNA read from the CDR3 is TGCAGTGCTTTCAAGCCAGGGAGCACAGATACG. Encoded protein: CSAFKPGSTDT. The entire CDR3 protein is CSAFKPGSTDTQYF.

As for this clone: The missing CDR3 end, 3 residues past where the read stops, is filled in from the germline J gene. This chain connects TRBV5-4 to TRBJ2-7; TRBD1 matches 8 bases. The V and J ends lost 3 bases and 2 bases, in that order; junction bases with no gene match: 1. The length of the CDR3 is 13 residues. The V gene's germline CDR1 is SGHNT and CDR2 YYREEE (reference sequence). Partial CDR3 DNA: TGTGCCAGCAGCTGGACAGGGACCTACGAG. This codes for CASSWTGTYE. Given in full, the CDR3 is CASSWTGTYEQYF. The full variable domain, in which reference TRBV5-4 and TRBJ2-7 provide the parts outside the CDR3, is ETGVTQSPTHLIKTRGQQVTLRCSSQSGHNTVSWYQQALGQGPQFIFQYYREEENGRGNFPPRFSGLQFPNYSSELNVNALELDDSALYLCASSWTGTYEQYFGPGTRLTVT.

In regard to this clone: The CDR3 end falls 3 residues outside the read, so it is completed with the germline J gene. The gene calls are TRBV6-2 or TRBV6-3 and TRBJ2-7, with no clear D. Germline V gene sequence: CDR1 MNHEY, CDR2 SVGEGT. Trimming cost V 2 bases and J 1 base, with 12 bases left between them. The CDR3 consists of 15 residues. The CDR3 reads CASSYGSGLSYEQYF. The CDR3 DNA, read in part, is TGTGCCAGCAGTTACGGTTCAGGATTATCCTACGAG.